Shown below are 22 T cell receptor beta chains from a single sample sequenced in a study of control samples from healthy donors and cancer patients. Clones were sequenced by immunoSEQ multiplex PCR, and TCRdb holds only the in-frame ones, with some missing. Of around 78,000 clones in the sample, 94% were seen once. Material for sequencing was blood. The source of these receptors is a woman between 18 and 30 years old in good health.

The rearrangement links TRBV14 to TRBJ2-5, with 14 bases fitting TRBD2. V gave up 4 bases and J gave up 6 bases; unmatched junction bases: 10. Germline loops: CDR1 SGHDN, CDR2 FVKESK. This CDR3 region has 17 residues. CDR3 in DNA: TGTGCCAGCAGCCCCCTGACTAGCGGGAGGGCCCGAAAGACCCAGTACTTC. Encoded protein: CASSPLTSGRARKTQYF. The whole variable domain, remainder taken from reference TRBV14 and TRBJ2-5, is EAGVTQFPSHSVIEKGQTVTLRCDPISGHDNLYWYRRVMGKEIKFLLHFVKESKQDESGMPNNRFLAERTGGTYSTLKVQPAELEDSGVYFCASSPLTSGRARKTQYFGPGTRLLVL.

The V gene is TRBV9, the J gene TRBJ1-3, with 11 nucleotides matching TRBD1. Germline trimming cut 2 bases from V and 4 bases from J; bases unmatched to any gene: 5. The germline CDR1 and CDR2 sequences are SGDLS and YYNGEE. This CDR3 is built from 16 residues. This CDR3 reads CASSVSRDRGGNTIYF. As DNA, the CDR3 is TGTGCCAGCAGCGTGAGCCGGGACAGGGGGGGAAACACCATATATTTT.

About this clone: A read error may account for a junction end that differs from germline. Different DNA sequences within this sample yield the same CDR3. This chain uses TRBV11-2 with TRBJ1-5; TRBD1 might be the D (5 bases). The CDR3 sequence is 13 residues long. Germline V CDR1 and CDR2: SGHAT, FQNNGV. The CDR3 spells CASSLDRNQPQHF. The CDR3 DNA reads TGTGCCAGCAGCCTAGACAGAAATCAGCCCCAGCATTTT.

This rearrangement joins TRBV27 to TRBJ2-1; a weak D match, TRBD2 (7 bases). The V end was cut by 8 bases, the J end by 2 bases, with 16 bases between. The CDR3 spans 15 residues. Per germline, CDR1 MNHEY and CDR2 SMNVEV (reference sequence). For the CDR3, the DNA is TGTGCCAGCCGGGGAGGGGGGGTCGCCTACAATGAGCAGTTCTTC. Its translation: CASRGGGVAYNEQFF.

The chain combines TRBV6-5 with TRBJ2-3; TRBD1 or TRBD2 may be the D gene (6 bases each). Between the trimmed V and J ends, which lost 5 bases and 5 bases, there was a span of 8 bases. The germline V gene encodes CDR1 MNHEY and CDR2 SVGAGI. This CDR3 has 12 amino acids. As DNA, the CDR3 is TGTGCCAGCAGTAGGGGGGAAGATACGCAGTATTTT. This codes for CASSRGEDTQYF.

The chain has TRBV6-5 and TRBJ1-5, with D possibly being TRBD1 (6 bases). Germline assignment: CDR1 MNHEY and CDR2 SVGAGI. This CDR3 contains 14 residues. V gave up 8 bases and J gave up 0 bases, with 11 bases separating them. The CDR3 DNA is TGTGCCAGCGGGCGACAGGCTAGCAATCAGCCCCAGCATTTT. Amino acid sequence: CASGRQASNQPQHF.

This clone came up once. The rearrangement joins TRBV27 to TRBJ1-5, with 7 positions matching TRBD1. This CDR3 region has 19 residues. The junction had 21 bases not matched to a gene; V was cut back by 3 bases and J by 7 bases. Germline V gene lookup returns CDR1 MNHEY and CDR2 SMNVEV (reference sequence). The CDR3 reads CASSFEIMTRQGGRQPQHF. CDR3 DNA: TGTGCCAGCAGTTTCGAGATAATGACTCGACAGGGTGGAAGGCAGCCCCAGCATTTT.

In DNA form, the CDR3 reads TGTGCCAGCAGCGGATCCGGGACCCCCATGTTAGAGCAGTACTTC. Its protein product is CASSGSGTPMLEQYF. The rearrangement uses TRBV5-5 and TRBJ2-7; D may be TRBD1 or TRBD2 (5 bases each). This CDR3 has 15 amino acids. Germline CDR1 SGHKS, CDR2 YYEKEE (reference sequence). Trimming removed 4 bases from V and 7 bases from J, with 21 bases in between.

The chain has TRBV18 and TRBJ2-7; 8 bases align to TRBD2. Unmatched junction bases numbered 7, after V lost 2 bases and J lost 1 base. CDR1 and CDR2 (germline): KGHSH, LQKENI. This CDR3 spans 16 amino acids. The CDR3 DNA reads TGTGCCAGCTCACCAGCCGCTAGCGGGTGGTCCTACGAGCAGTACTTC. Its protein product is CASSPAASGWSYEQYF.

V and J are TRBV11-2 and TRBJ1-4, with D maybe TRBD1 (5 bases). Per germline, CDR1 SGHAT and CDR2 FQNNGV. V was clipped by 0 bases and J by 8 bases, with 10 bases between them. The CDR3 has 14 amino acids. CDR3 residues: CASSLDRGVEKLFF. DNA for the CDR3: TGTGCCAGCAGCTTAGACCGGGGGGTAGAAAAACTGTTTTTT.

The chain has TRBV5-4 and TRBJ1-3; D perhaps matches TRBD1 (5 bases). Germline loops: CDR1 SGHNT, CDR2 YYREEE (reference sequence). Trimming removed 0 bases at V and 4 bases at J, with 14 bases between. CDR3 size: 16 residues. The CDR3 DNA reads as TGTGCCAGCAGCTTGGTAGGACGGGGCTCCGGAAACACCATATATTTT. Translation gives CASSLVGRGSGNTIYF.

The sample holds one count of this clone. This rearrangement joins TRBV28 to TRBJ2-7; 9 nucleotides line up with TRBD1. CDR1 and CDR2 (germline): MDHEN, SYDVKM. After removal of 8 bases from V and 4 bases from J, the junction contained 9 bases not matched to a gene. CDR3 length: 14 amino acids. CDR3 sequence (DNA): TGTGCCAGCCGAGACCGGGACAGGGTTTACGAGCAGTACTTC. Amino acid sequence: CASRDRDRVYEQYF.

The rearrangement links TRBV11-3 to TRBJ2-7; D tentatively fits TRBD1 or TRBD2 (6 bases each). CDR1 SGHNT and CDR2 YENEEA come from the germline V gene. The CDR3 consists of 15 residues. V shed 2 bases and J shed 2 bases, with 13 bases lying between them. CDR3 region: CASSLCHREAYEQYF. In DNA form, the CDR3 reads TGTGCCAGCAGCTTATGTCACAGGGAGGCCTACGAGCAGTACTTC.

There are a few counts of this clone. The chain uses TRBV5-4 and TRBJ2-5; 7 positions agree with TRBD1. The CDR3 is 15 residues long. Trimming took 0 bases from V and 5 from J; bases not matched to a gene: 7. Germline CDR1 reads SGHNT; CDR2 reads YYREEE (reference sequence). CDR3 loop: CASSLDRGVRETQYF. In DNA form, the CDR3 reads TGTGCCAGCAGCTTGGACAGGGGTGTTCGGGAGACCCAGTACTTC.

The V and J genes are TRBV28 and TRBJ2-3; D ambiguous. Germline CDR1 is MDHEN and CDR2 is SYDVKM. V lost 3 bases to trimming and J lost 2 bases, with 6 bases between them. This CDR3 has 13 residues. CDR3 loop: CASSLQFTDTQYF. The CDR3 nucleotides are TGTGCCAGCAGTTTGCAGTTCACAGATACGCAGTATTTT.

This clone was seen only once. CDR3 sequence: CASSLVNEKLFF. In DNA form, the CDR3 reads TGTGCCAGTTCCCTGGTTAATGAAAAACTGTTTTTT. The chain employs TRBV19 and TRBJ1-4; D remains ambiguous. The CDR3 spans 12 residues. V was clipped by 8 bases and J by 4 bases, with 8 bases between them. Looked up from germline, CDR1 is LNHDA and CDR2 is SQIVND (reference sequence).

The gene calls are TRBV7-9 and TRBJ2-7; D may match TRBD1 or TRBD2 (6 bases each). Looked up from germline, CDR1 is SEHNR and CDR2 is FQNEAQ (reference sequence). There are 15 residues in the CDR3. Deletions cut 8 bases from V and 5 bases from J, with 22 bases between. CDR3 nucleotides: TGTGCCAGCCAAGGGGGGAAACAGGGTAGAGACGAGCAGTACTTC. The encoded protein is CASQGGKQGRDEQYF.

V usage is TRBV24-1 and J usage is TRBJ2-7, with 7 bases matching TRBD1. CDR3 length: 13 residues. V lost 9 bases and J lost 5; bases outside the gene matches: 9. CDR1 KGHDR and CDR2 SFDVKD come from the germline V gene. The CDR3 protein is CATGHRGIDEQYF. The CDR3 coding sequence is TGTGCCACCGGGCACAGGGGAATTGACGAGCAGTACTTC.

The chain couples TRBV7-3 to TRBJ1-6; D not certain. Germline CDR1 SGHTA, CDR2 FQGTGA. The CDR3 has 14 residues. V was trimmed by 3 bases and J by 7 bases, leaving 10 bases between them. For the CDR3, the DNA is TGTGCCAGCAGCTTTCTGGGAGCCAATTCACCCCTCCACTTT. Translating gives CASSFLGANSPLHF. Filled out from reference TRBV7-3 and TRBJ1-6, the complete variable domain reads GAGVSQTPSNKVTEKGKYVELRCDPISGHTALYWYRQSLGQGPEFLIYFQGTGAADDSGLPNDRFFAVRPEGSVSTLKIQRTERGDSAVYLCASSFLGANSPLHFGNGTRLTVT.

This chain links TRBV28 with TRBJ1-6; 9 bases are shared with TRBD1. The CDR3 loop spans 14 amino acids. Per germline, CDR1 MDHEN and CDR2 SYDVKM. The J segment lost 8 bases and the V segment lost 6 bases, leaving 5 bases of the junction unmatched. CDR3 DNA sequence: TGTGCCAGCAGCCCCGGGACAGGGTATTCACCCCTCCACTTT. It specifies CASSPGTGYSPLHF.

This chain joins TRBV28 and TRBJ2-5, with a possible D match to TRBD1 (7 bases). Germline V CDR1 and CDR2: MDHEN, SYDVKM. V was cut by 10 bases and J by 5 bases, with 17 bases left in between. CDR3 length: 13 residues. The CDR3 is CATSARGEETQYF. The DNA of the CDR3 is TGTGCCACCTCCGCCAGGGGGGAGGAGACCCAGTACTTC.

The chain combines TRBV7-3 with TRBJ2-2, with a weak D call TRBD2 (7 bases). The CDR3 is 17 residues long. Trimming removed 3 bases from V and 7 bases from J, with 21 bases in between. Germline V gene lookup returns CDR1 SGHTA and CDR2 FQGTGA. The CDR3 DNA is TGTGCCAGCAGCTTCCTGGGGGGCCTAGCGGTGAACGGGGAGCTGTTTTTT. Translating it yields CASSFLGGLAVNGELFF.